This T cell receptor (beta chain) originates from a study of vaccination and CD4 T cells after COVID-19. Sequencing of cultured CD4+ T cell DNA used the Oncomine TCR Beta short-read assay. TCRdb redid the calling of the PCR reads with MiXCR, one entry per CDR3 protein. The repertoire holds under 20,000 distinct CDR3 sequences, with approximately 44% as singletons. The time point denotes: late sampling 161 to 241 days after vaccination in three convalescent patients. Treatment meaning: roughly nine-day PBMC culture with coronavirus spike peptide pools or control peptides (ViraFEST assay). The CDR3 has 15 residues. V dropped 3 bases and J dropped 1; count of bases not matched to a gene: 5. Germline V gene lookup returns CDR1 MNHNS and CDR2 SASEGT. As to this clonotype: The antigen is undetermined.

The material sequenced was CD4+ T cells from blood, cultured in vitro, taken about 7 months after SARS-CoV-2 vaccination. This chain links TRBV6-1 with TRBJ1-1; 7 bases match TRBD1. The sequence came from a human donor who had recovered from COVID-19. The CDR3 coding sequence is TGTGCCAGCAGTGACCCGGGACAGCCGAACACTGAAGCTTTCTTT. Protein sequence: CASSDPGQPNTEAFF.